Listed here are 23 T cell receptor beta chains from one sample, sequenced in a study of OX40 agonist ivuxolimab in advanced cancers. Using immunoSEQ multiplex PCR, the repertoire was profiled, and TCRdb retains in-frame clones only, with some absent. The table lists around 47,000 clones, about 85% of them singletons. The input for sequencing was CD4+ or CD8+ T cells sorted from blood, taken in a trial of the OX40 agonist ivuxolimab. The receptors stem from an adult with an advanced solid tumor such as melanoma, head and neck, liver or kidney cancer.

The chain combines TRBV4-1 with TRBJ1-5, with TRBD1 matching 7 bases. Trimming cost V 4 bases and J 5 bases; bases outside gene matches: 5. Germline CDR1 reads MGHRA; CDR2 reads YSYEKL. The CDR3 extends over 14 amino acids. The CDR3 sequence: CASSRTGEDQPQHF. Here the CDR3 DNA reads TGCGCCAGCAGCCGAACAGGGGAGGATCAGCCCCAGCATTTT.

The V and J genes are TRBV5-1 and TRBJ2-1, with D perhaps given as TRBD1 or TRBD2 (5 bases each). Trimming removed 6 bases from V and 6 bases from J, with 16 bases in between. CDR1 and CDR2 (germline): SGHRS, YFSETQ. The CDR3 extends over 14 amino acids. The CDR3 region has the DNA TGCGCCAGCAACCCGTCAGAGGGGCTCAATGAGCAGTTCTTC. This translates into CASNPSEGLNEQFF. The variable domain in full, with the rest retrieved from reference TRBV5-1 and TRBJ2-1, is KAGVTQTPRYLIKTRGQQVTLSCSPISGHRSVSWYQQTPGQGLQFLFEYFSETQRNKGNFPGRFSGRQFSNSRSEMNVSTLELGDSALYLCASNPSEGLNEQFFGPGTRLTVL.

The V gene is TRBV10-3, the J gene TRBJ2-1, with 10 bases aligning to TRBD2. V shed 3 bases, J shed 8 bases, and the junction held 16 bases outside the gene matches. The CDR3 has 18 residues. The germline CDR1 and CDR2 sequences are ENHRY and SYGVKD. The CDR3 DNA sequence: TGTGCCATCAGTGATTATGACAGGGCGAGCGGGGGGGGCGATGAGCAGTTCTTC. Residues: CAISDYDRASGGGDEQFF.

This chain uses TRBV30 with TRBJ2-7; TRBD1 aligns across 8 bases. Looked up from germline, CDR1 is GTSNPN and CDR2 is SVGIG (reference sequence). V shed 1 base, J shed 2 bases, and the junction held 10 bases outside the gene matches. This CDR3 contains 16 residues. CDR3 residues: CAWSGGTGSPTYEQYF. The CDR3 DNA reads as TGTGCCTGGAGTGGCGGGACAGGTTCTCCTACCTACGAGCAGTACTTC.

This clone appeared a single time. The V and J genes are TRBV9 and TRBJ2-7; 10 bases fit TRBD2. The length of the CDR3 is 15 residues. J gave up 2 bases and V 3 bases, and 5 bases lay outside the gene matches. The germline V gene has CDR1 SGDLS and CDR2 YYNGEE. CDR3 protein: CASSGSSGGTYEQYF. In DNA, the CDR3 is TGTGCCAGCAGCGGGTCTAGCGGGGGCACCTACGAGCAGTACTTC.

The CDR3 DNA reads TGTGCCAGCAGCCCAAGGGGAATCGACGCTGAAGCTTTCTTT. Its protein product is CASSPRGIDAEAFF. The V and J genes are TRBV7-9 and TRBJ1-1; D possibly corresponds to TRBD1 (5 bases). The CDR3 contains 14 residues. Trimming pared 5 bases from V and 6 bases from J, leaving 16 bases between. Germline CDR1 reads SEHNR; CDR2 reads FQNEAQ (reference sequence).

The chain links TRBV6-9 to TRBJ1-2, with D tentatively TRBD1 (5 bases). There are 14 residues in the CDR3. V lost 3 bases and J 7 bases, leaving 15 bases between the germline ends. Germline-derived CDR1 and CDR2 are MNHGY and SVAAGI. CDR3 sequence: CASSYTGARGGYTF. The CDR3, as DNA: TGTGCCAGCAGTTACACCGGGGCCCGGGGTGGCTACACCTTC.

CDR3 in amino acids: CASSQGTGARYEQYF. The CDR3 nucleotides are TGTGCCAGCAGCCAAGGGACAGGGGCCCGCTACGAGCAGTACTTC. The chain carries TRBV4-2 and TRBJ2-7, with 9 nucleotides matching TRBD1. V lost 1 base to trimming and J lost 3 bases; unmatched junction nucleotides: 4. CDR3 length: 15 residues. Germline values: CDR1 LGHNA, CDR2 YNFKEQ.

V is TRBV30 and J is TRBJ2-2; D is ambiguous. Trimming took off 1 base at V and 0 bases at J, with 9 bases between the two ends. CDR3 size: 15 residues. CDR1 is GTSNPN, CDR2 SVGIG, per germline (reference sequence). The CDR3 here is CAWSGGTANTGELFF. CDR3 coding DNA: TGTGCCTGGAGTGGGGGAACGGCGAACACCGGGGAGCTGTTTTTT.

The sample holds a few counts of this clone. The chain uses TRBV5-1 and TRBJ2-1, with no clear D. Germline V lookup: CDR1 SGHRS, CDR2 YFSETQ. Trimming stripped 5 bases from V and 5 bases from J, with 8 bases between. There are 12 residues in the CDR3. The DNA for the CDR3 is TGCGCCAGCAGGCCTCGGGACAATGAGCAGTTCTTC. Translated, it gives CASRPRDNEQFF. The full variable domain, rest sourced from reference TRBV5-1 and TRBJ2-1, is KAGVTQTPRYLIKTRGQQVTLSCSPISGHRSVSWYQQTPGQGLQFLFEYFSETQRNKGNFPGRFSGRQFSNSRSEMNVSTLELGDSALYLCASRPRDNEQFFGPGTRLTVL.

The V gene is TRBV5-1, the J gene TRBJ1-2, with 9 bases aligning to TRBD1. This CDR3 is built from 15 residues. The junction had 5 bases not matched to a gene; V was cut back by 1 base and J by 4 bases. Per the germline V gene, CDR1 is SGHRS and CDR2 is YFSETQ. CDR3 sequence (DNA): TGCGCCAGCAGCTTGTCACAGGGGGCGGCCTATGGCTACACCTTC. This codes for CASSLSQGAAYGYTF. Using reference TRBV5-1 and TRBJ1-2 for the parts outside the CDR3, the full variable domain is KAGVTQTPRYLIKTRGQQVTLSCSPISGHRSVSWYQQTPGQGLQFLFEYFSETQRNKGNFPGRFSGRQFSNSRSEMNVSTLELGDSALYLCASSLSQGAAYGYTFGSGTRLTVV.

This clone was recorded once. The chain combines TRBV19 with TRBJ2-1; 8 positions agree with TRBD1. Germline CDR1 LNHDA, CDR2 SQIVND (reference sequence). This CDR3 is built from 15 residues. V was clipped by 5 bases and J by 5 bases; unmatched bases: 8. The CDR3 is CASSPRDRGNNEQFF. The CDR3 DNA reads TGTGCCAGTAGTCCGCGAGACAGGGGTAACAATGAGCAGTTCTTC.

The CDR3 DNA reads TGTGCCAGCAGTGATCGACGTCTCGGGGAGCTGTTTTTT. This sequence encodes CASSDRRLGELFF. The gene calls are TRBV6-1 and TRBJ2-2; D is unclear. Germline values: CDR1 MNHNS, CDR2 SASEGT. The CDR3 loop spans 13 amino acids. V was clipped by 3 bases and J by 7 bases, with 9 bases between them.

The chain joins TRBV27 to TRBJ1-4; 7 bases match TRBD1. Germline V gene sequence: CDR1 MNHEY, CDR2 SMNVEV (reference sequence). The CDR3 consists of 14 residues. The V segment lost 7 bases and the J segment 7 bases; nucleotides outside the gene matches: 9. The CDR3 is CASTLTGDSEKLFF. CDR3 DNA: TGTGCCAGCACCTTAACAGGGGATAGTGAAAAACTGTTTTTT. Supplemented by reference TRBV27 and TRBJ1-4, the full variable domain reads EAQVTQNPRYLITVTGKKLTVTCSQNMNHEYMSWYRQDPGLGLRQIYYSMNVEVTDKGDVPEGYKVSRKEKRNFPLILESPSPNQTSLYFCASTLTGDSEKLFFGSGTQLSVL.

This rearrangement joins TRBV7-3 to TRBJ1-1; D is ambiguous. V lost 4 bases and J lost 1, with 7 bases in between. Germline-derived CDR1 and CDR2 are SGHTA and FQGTGA. The CDR3 length is 13 residues. The CDR3 nucleotides read TGTGCCAGCAGCTCCTACTCGAACACTGAAGCTTTCTTT. This translates into CASSSYSNTEAFF.

The chain employs TRBV2 and TRBJ2-7; D is ambiguous. CDR3 size: 15 residues. V lost 2 bases and J lost 0, with 11 bases in between. CDR1 and CDR2 (germline): SNHLY, FYNNEI. The CDR3 sequence: CASSEFRGSSYEQYF. The CDR3 DNA reads as TGTGCCAGCAGTGAATTTCGTGGCAGCTCCTACGAGCAGTACTTC.

This chain joins TRBV9 and TRBJ2-7; 8 nucleotides match TRBD2. Germline V gene data show CDR1 as SGDLS and CDR2 as YYNGEE. Unmatched junction bases numbered 6, after V lost 0 bases and J lost 4 bases. This CDR3 region has 15 residues. The CDR3 bases are TGTGCCAGCAGCGTAGATGTTAGCGGGAATTACGAGCAGTACTTC. This codes for CASSVDVSGNYEQYF.

This sequence joins TRBV19 and TRBJ1-2; D perhaps matches TRBD1 (5 bases). V lost 11 bases and J 1 base, leaving 14 bases between the germline ends. The CDR3 consists of 13 residues. CDR1 is LNHDA, CDR2 SQIVND, per germline (reference sequence). The CDR3 here is CAVRDWDNYGYTF. The CDR3 DNA is TGTGCCGTCAGGGATTGGGATAACTATGGCTACACCTTC.

A note on this clone: At one of its ends the junction is not consistent with the germline gene, which may arise from a read error. The V call is TRBV19, the J call TRBJ1-1, with TRBD1 matching 7 bases. CDR3 length: 15 residues. The germline gives CDR1 LNHDA, CDR2 SQIVND (reference sequence). CDR3 DNA: TGTGCCAGTAATATACTAGGGGGCTTGAACACTGAAGCTTTCTTT. Its translation is CASNILGGLNTEAFF.

This sequence joins TRBV27 and TRBJ2-1; D perhaps matches TRBD1 (5 bases). Between the trimmed V and J ends, which lost 2 bases and 3 bases, there was a span of 20 bases. This CDR3 contains 18 residues. Germline CDR1 and CDR2: MNHEY and SMNVEV (reference sequence). CDR3 sequence: CASSLRPSDSYYYNEQFF. The DNA for the CDR3 is TGTGCCAGCAGTTTAAGGCCCTCTGACAGCTACTACTACAATGAGCAGTTCTTC.

This clone came up once. CDR3 coding DNA: TGTGCCTGGAGTGGGAAGGCAGGATCGTTCTACGAGCAGTACTTC. Its translation is CAWSGKAGSFYEQYF. This rearrangement joins TRBV30 to TRBJ2-7; D uncertain. V was pared by 1 base and J by 3 bases, with 16 bases between. This CDR3 has 15 residues. CDR1 and CDR2 from the germline V gene are GTSNPN and SVGIG (reference sequence).

The chain carries TRBV9 and TRBJ1-2, with D unclear. V was trimmed by 2 bases and J by 0 bases, leaving 14 bases between them. Germline V lookup: CDR1 SGDLS, CDR2 YYNGEE. The CDR3 has 16 amino acids. DNA of the CDR3: TGTGCCAGCAGCGTCGAAGTCGTCGGTTCTAACTATGGCTACACCTTC. Its protein is CASSVEVVGSNYGYTF.

The rearrangement joins TRBV9 to TRBJ2-1; D remains ambiguous. Trimming shortened V by 1 base and J by 0 bases, and 8 bases separated the two germline ends. This CDR3 comprises 15 residues. Looked up from germline, CDR1 is SGDLS and CDR2 is YYNGEE. The CDR3 protein is CASSVYVSSYNEQFF. DNA for the CDR3: TGTGCCAGCAGCGTATATGTAAGCTCCTACAATGAGCAGTTCTTC.